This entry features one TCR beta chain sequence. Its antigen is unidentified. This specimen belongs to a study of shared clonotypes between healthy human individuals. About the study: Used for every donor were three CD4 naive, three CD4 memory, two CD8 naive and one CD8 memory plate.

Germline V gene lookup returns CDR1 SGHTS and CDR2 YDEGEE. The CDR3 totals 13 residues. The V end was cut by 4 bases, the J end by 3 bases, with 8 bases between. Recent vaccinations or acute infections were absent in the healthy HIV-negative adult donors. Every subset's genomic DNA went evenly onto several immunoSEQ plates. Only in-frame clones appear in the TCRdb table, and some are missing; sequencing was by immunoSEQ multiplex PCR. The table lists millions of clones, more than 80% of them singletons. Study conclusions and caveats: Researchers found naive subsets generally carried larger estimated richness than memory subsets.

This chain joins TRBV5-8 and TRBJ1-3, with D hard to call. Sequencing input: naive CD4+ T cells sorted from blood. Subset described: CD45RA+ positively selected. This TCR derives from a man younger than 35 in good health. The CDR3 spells CASSATYGNTIYF. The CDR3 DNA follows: TGTGCCAGCAGCGCGACATATGGAAACACCATATATTTT. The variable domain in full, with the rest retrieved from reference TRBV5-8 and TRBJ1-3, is EAGVTQSPTHLIKTRGQQATLRCSPISGHTSVYWYQQALGLGLQFLLWYDEGEERNRGNFPPRFSGRQFPNYSSELNVNALELEDSALYLCASSATYGNTIYFGEGSWLTVV.